This record covers a single T cell receptor (beta chain). At one boundary the junction diverges from the germline segment, which might be a read error. These data belong to a study of blood T cell repertoires in COVID-19. Profiled with immunoSEQ multiplex PCR; TCRdb holds only in-frame clones, not every one. The sample lists 250,000 to 350,000 clones; about 90% were seen once. This sequence originates from a woman younger than 30 with acute COVID-19. The sequenced sample was PBMCs or T cells enriched from blood (not recorded which).

CDR3 protein: CASGSPGTSAVF. The DNA of the CDR3 is TGTGCTAGTGGTTCCCCCGGGACTAGCGCGGTCTTC. The genes are TRBV12-5 and TRBJ2-1; TRBD2 aligns across 10 bases. The CDR3 totals 12 residues. Germline CDR1 reads LGHNT; CDR2 reads FRNRAP.